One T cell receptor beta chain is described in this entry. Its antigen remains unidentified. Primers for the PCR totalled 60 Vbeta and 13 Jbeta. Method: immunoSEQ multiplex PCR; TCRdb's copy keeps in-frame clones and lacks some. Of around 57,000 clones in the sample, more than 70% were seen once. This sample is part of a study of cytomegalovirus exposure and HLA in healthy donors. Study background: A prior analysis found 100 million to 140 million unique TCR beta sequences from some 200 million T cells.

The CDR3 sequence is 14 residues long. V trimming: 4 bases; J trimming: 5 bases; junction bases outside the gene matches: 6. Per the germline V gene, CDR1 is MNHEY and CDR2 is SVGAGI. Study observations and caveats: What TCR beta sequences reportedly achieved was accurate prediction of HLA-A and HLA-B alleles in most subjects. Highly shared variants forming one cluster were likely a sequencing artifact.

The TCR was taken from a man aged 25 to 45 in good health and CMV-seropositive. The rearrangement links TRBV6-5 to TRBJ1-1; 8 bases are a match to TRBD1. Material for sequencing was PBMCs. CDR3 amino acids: CASSFSRGRTEAFF. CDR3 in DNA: TGTGCCAGCAGTTTTTCCAGGGGGCGAACTGAAGCTTTCTTT.